A selection of T cell receptor beta chains follows, all from one sample in a study of T cells in Graves' hyperthyroidism and ophthalmopathy. From the multiplex PCR reads, TCRdb called clonotypes with MiXCR, one entry per CDR3 protein. The table shows under 300,000 distinct CDR3 sequences, with less than 15% occurring only once. Sequenced sample: blood. The receptor source for this set is a woman in her twenties or thirties with Graves' hyperthyroidism that later progressed to Graves' ophthalmopathy. Both conserved end residues are part of each CDR3. Each record gives: V gene, J gene, clone size, D gene, CDR3 protein, CDR3 DNA. The D gene is left open where the match is weak. The size field is filled for only some rows; it gives once, few, many or a size class.

>TRBV12-3/TRBV12-4|TRBJ1-2|-|TRBD1
CASSLRTGGGYGYTF
TGTGCCAGCAGTTTGCGGACAGGGGGGGGATATGGCTACACCTTC
>TRBV5-1|TRBJ1-1|once|-
CASSKTTTNTEAFF
TGTGCCAGCAGCAAGACGACAACCAACACTGAAGCTTTCTTT
>TRBV4-3|TRBJ2-7|many|-
CASSQDLFSYEQYF
TGCGCCAGCAGCCAAGATCTCTTTTCCTACGAGCAGTACTTC
>TRBV7-9|TRBJ2-5|many|-
CASSPREIGETQYF
TGTGCCAGCAGCCCGCGGGAAATCGGAGAGACCCAGTACTTC
>TRBV3-1|TRBJ2-7|many|TRBD1
CASSHRDRGVYEQYF
TGTGCCAGCAGCCACAGGGACAGGGGCGTCTACGAGCAGTACTTC
>TRBV11-2|TRBJ2-7|many|-
CASSWGASTYEQYF
TGTGCCAGCAGCTGGGGGGCCAGCACGTACGAGCAGTACTTC
>TRBV3-2|TRBJ2-1|once|-
CASSQDWAGAYNEQFF
TGTGCCAGCAGCCAAGACTGGGCGGGCGCCTACAATGAGCAGTTCTTC
>TRBV27|TRBJ1-1|many|-
CASSLSSWETGTEAFF
TGTGCCAGCAGTTTATCCTCATGGGAGACGGGGACTGAAGCTTTCTTT
>TRBV6-1|TRBJ2-3|many|TRBD2
CASLTSGWRTDTQYF
TGTGCCAGCCTGACTAGCGGGTGGCGCACAGATACGCAGTATTTT
>TRBV28|TRBJ2-7|many|-
CASWAHGSPHEQYF
TGTGCCTCCTGGGCCCACGGATCTCCCCACGAGCAGTACTTC
>TRBV7-6|TRBJ1-4|many|-
CASTNPGTGHEKLFF
TGTGCCAGCACAAACCCCGGGACGGGGCATGAAAAACTGTTTTTT
>TRBV11-3|TRBJ2-7|many|TRBD1
CASSVTGGEQYF
TGTGCCAGCAGCGTCACAGGGGGCGAGCAGTACTTC
>TRBV7-3|TRBJ2-5|-|-
CASGGVGGTQYF
TGTGCCAGCGGAGGCGTCGGGGGGACCCAGTACTTC
>TRBV7-8|TRBJ2-3|many|TRBD2
CASSLASLTGGSGYTDTQYF
TGTGCCAGCAGCTTAGCTAGCCTAACGGGAGGGTCCGGGTACACAGATACGCAGTATTTT
>TRBV20-1|TRBJ1-2|many|-
CSARDRTNYGYTF
TGCAGTGCTAGAGACAGAACGAACTATGGCTACACCTTC
>TRBV30|TRBJ1-2|many|-
CAWSVSDRTYTF
TGTGCCTGGAGTGTATCCGACCGGACCTACACCTTC
>TRBV13|TRBJ1-1|few|TRBD1
CARSQAGTGATEAFF
TGTGCCAGGAGCCAGGCCGGGACAGGGGCCACTGAAGCTTTCTTT
>TRBV2|TRBJ2-5|many|-
CASKKTSSGRETQYF
TGTGCCAGCAAAAAAACCTCATCGGGCAGGGAGACCCAGTACTTC
>TRBV7-9|TRBJ2-1|many|-
CASSLELVYNEQFF
TGTGCCAGCAGCTTAGAACTAGTTTACAATGAGCAGTTCTTC
>TRBV6-1|TRBJ2-7|many|-
CASKTGGAFYEQYF
TGTGCCAGCAAAACAGGCGGGGCCTTCTACGAGCAGTACTTC
>TRBV6-1|TRBJ2-3|many|-
CASSPLEYTDTQYF
TGTGCCAGCAGTCCACTGGAATACACAGATACGCAGTATTTT
>TRBV7-2|TRBJ2-5|many|TRBD2
CASSLVFRVAGGQETQYF
TGTGCCAGCAGCTTAGTATTTAGGGTCGCGGGGGGGCAAGAGACCCAGTACTTC
>TRBV18|TRBJ2-7|many|TRBD1
CASSVDRGHKQYF
TGTGCCAGCTCAGTGGACAGGGGGCATAAGCAGTACTTC
>TRBV5-1|TRBJ2-6|many|-
CASSLAGGAGANVLTF
TGCGCCAGCAGCTTGGCCGGTGGCGCCGGGGCCAACGTCCTGACTTTC
>TRBV12-3/TRBV12-4|TRBJ2-7|many|-
CASSISEPSYEQYF
TGTGCCAGCAGTATCTCTGAACCCTCGTACGAGCAGTACTTC
>TRBV28|TRBJ1-6|few|-
CASSLLSVGSYNSPLHF
TGTGCCAGCAGCCTCCTCAGCGTTGGCTCCTATAATTCACCCCTCCACTTT
>TRBV18|TRBJ2-3|many|-
CASSHRDPTDTQYF
TGTGCCAGCTCTCACCGGGACCCCACAGATACGCAGTATTTT
>TRBV18|TRBJ1-1|many|-
CASSPLGHPTEAFF
TGTGCCAGCTCACCTCTTGGACACCCCACTGAAGCTTTCTTT
>TRBV15|TRBJ2-1|few|-
CATSRDIPIRGEQFF
TGTGCCACCAGCAGAGATATCCCCATCCGGGGTGAGCAGTTCTTC
>TRBV10-3|TRBJ2-2|-|TRBD1
CAISGTENTGELFF
TGTGCCATCAGCGGGACAGAAAACACCGGGGAGCTGTTTTTT
>TRBV7-2|TRBJ2-7|many|-
CASSWNSIYEQYF
TGTGCCAGCAGCTGGAACAGTATATACGAGCAGTACTTC
>TRBV3-1|TRBJ1-1|many|TRBD1
CASCTGGWTEAFF
TGTGCCAGCTGCACAGGGGGTTGGACTGAAGCTTTCTTT
>TRBV5-5|TRBJ2-1|many|TRBD2
CASSPGTSGGEQFF
TGTGCCAGCAGCCCAGGGACTAGCGGGGGTGAGCAGTTCTTC
>TRBV12-3/TRBV12-4|TRBJ2-3|-|-
CASSLEGLGSGSTDTQYF
TGTGCCAGCAGTTTAGAGGGGCTGGGGAGTGGGAGCACAGATACGCAGTATTTT
>TRBV12-3/TRBV12-4|TRBJ2-2|many|TRBD2
CASSPGLAVNTGELFF
TGTGCCAGCAGTCCCGGACTAGCGGTGAACACCGGGGAGCTGTTTTTT
>TRBV7-9|TRBJ2-6|-|-
CASSPHSFGDNVLTF
TGTGCCAGCAGCCCGCATTCTTTTGGAGACAACGTCCTGACTTTC
>TRBV11-2|TRBJ2-1|-|TRBD2
CASSLDRLAGVAEQFF
TGTGCCAGCAGCTTAGATCGCCTAGCGGGGGTTGCTGAGCAGTTCTTC
>TRBV6-2/TRBV6-3|TRBJ2-3|once|-
CAIRDQGVDAQYF
TGTGCCATAAGGGATCAGGGTGTTGATGCGCAGTATTTT
>TRBV28|TRBJ1-4|few|-
CASTGGWNEKLFF
TGTGCCAGCACTGGGGGCTGGAATGAAAAACTGTTTTTT
>TRBV29-1|TRBJ2-2|many|-
CSVLHRQAGDTGELFF
TGCAGCGTTTTACACCGACAGGCCGGCGACACCGGGGAGCTGTTTTTT
>TRBV18|TRBJ2-2|-|TRBD1
CASSPDGTGNTGELFF
TGTGCCAGCTCACCAGACGGGACAGGGAACACCGGGGAGCTGTTTTTT
>TRBV29-1|TRBJ1-1|many|TRBD1
CSVLTGAHTEAFF
TGCAGCGTTCTTACAGGGGCCCACACTGAAGCTTTCTTT
>TRBV19|TRBJ2-5|once|-
CASSKGWETQYF
TGTGCCAGTAGCAAGGGCTGGGAGACCCAGTACTTC
>TRBV18|TRBJ1-1|-|TRBD1
CASSQRQGLTFF
TGTGCCAGCTCACAGAGACAGGGTCTAACTTTCTTT
>TRBV14|TRBJ2-5|many|-
CASRHQGPGETQYF
TGTGCCAGCAGACACCAAGGACCTGGGGAGACCCAGTACTTC
>TRBV6-1|TRBJ1-5|-|-
CASRSRGEQPQHF
TGTGCCAGCAGGTCGCGGGGAGAACAGCCCCAGCATTTT
>TRBV4-1|TRBJ2-3|-|-
CVSSQEGKADTQYF
TGCGTCAGCAGCCAAGAGGGTAAGGCAGATACGCAGTATTTT
>TRBV4-2|TRBJ2-1|many|-
CASSQETSSYNEQFF
TGTGCCAGCAGCCAAGAGACGAGCTCCTACAATGAGCAGTTCTTC
>TRBV28|TRBJ1-5|many|-
CASIKEGQSYNQPQHF
TGTGCCAGCATCAAAGAGGGGCAATCCTACAATCAGCCCCAGCATTTT
>TRBV4-1|TRBJ2-3|many|TRBD2
CASSQAVAGGPTDTQYF
TGCGCCAGCAGCCAAGCTGTAGCGGGAGGGCCGACAGATACGCAGTATTTT
>TRBV27|TRBJ2-7|many|TRBD2
CASSSPGTSVYEQYF
TGTGCCAGCAGTTCCCCAGGGACTAGCGTCTACGAGCAGTACTTC
>TRBV7-8|TRBJ2-1|many|TRBD2
CASSLGGGTNNEQFF
TGTGCCAGCAGCTTAGGCGGGGGAACGAACAATGAGCAGTTCTTC
>TRBV2|TRBJ2-2|many|TRBD2
CASRGGSNTGELFF
TGTGCCAGCAGGGGGGGGTCGAACACCGGGGAGCTGTTTTTT
>TRBV2|TRBJ1-1|-|-
CASRFGGAGNVNTEAFF
TGTGCCAGCCGATTTGGCGGGGCAGGGAACGTGAACACTGAAGCTTTCTTT
>TRBV20-1|TRBJ1-6|few|-
CSAHSGRGEWALHF
TGCAGTGCCCACTCGGGCAGGGGTGAATGGGCCCTCCACTTT
>TRBV12-3/TRBV12-4|TRBJ2-2|many|-
CASSLARRVTNTGELFF
TGTGCCAGCAGTTTAGCAAGGAGAGTTACGAACACCGGGGAGCTGTTTTTT
>TRBV7-2|TRBJ2-3|many|-
CASTLGIGDTQYF
TGTGCCAGCACTCTAGGGATCGGAGATACGCAGTATTTT
>TRBV6-2/TRBV6-3|TRBJ2-2|many|-
CASSQHSTGELFF
TGTGCCAGCAGCCAGCATAGCACCGGGGAGCTGTTTTTT